This T cell receptor beta chain originates from a study of blood T cell repertoires in COVID-19. Study-level information: Both acute and convalescent COVID-19 samples were obtained from the United States, Italy and Spain. Sources were T cells, B-cell-depleted T cells, or PBMCs; the material itself was cDNA or gDNA.

Enrollment of patients from Seattle took place during active infection, with longitudinal follow-up. V was trimmed by 4 bases and J by 4 bases, leaving 11 bases between them. The CDR3 has 14 residues. Looked up from germline, CDR1 is LGHNA and CDR2 is YSLEER. Authors' processing steps: Using reference gene primer amplification, nucleated cell counts were estimated. Here immunoSEQ multiplex PCR was the method, and the copy in TCRdb shows in-frame clones only, minus some. That table supplies the V and J calls and clone size; D and trimming were determined from the DNA. Of fewer than 350,000 clones detected, about nine tenths appear once; the ten largest clones hold roughly 1.7%.

Source material: peripheral blood. This receptor was identified in a woman under 40 with COVID-19, enrolled during active disease. The chain employs TRBV4-3 and TRBJ2-1; D not resolved. The CDR3 coding sequence is TGCGCCAGCAGCCTTGGGCCAGGTTACAATGAGCAGTTCTTC. Translated: CASSLGPGYNEQFF.